This T cell receptor (beta chain) is from a study of identical twins. This clonotype was seen ten or more times. Its antigen is still unknown. Germline V gene lookup returns CDR1 DFQATT and CDR2 SNEGSKA (reference sequence). The CDR3 consists of 15 residues. J gave up 5 bases and V 3 bases, and 10 bases lay outside the gene matches. One entry per CDR3 protein, called by TCRdb with MiXCR from the 5' RACE reads. The sample holds about 100,000 distinct CDR3 sequences, around 5.5% seen once. General observations from the study: Analyses based on zero insertions could be partly confounded by invariant MAIT and iNKT cells. For out-of-frame alpha sequences shared by twins, low generation probability was in excess. Reduced insertions were recorded for abundant cord blood beta clonotypes, with no such pattern in memory repertoires.

The sample consisted of memory T cells sorted from blood. The chain has TRBV20-1 and TRBJ2-3; 8 nucleotides align to TRBD1. The source is a woman in her fifties or sixties in good health. The DNA for the CDR3 is TGCAGTGCTAGTCGGGGCAGGGGGCGAAAAGATACGCAGTATTTT. Encoded protein: CSASRGRGRKDTQYF.